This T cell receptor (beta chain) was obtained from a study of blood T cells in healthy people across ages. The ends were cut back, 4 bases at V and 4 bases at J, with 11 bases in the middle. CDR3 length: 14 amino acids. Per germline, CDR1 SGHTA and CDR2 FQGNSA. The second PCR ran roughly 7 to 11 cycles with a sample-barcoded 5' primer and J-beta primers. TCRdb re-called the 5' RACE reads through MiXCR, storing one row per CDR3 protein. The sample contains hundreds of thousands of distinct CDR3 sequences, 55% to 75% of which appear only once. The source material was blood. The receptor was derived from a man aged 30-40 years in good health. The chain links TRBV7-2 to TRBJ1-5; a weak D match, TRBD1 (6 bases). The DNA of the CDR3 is TGTGCCAGCAGCTCGGACAGTTGGAATCAGCCCCAGCATTTT. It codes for CASSSDSWNQPQHF.